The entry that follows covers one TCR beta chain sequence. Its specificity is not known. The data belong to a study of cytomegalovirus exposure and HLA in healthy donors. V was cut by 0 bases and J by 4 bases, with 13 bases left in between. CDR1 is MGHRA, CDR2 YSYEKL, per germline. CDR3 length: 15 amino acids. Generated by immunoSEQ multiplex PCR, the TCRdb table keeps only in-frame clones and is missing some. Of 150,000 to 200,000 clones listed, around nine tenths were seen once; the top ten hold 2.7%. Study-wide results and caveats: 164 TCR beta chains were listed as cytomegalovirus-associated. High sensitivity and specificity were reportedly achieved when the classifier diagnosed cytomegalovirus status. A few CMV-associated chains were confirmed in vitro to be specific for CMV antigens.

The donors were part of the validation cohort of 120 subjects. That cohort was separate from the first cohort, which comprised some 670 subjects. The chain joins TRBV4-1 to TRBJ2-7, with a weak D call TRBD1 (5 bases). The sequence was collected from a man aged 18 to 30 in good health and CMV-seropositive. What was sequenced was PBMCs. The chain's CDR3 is CASSQDSGLGYEQYF. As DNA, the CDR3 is TGCGCCAGCAGCCAAGATTCAGGGTTGGGGTACGAGCAGTACTTC.